This passage covers 26 T cell receptor beta chains from one sample sequenced in a study of CD8 T cells in Susac syndrome. It was with random hexamers that 0.5 to 1 ug RNA was reverse transcribed. TCRdb used MiXCR to reprocess the immunoSEQ multiplex PCR reads, holding one entry per CDR3 protein. Here the sample spans 300,000 to 350,000 distinct CDR3 sequences, roughly nine tenths being singletons. Sequencing used CD4+ T cells from PBMCs. All receptors come from a human donor with multiple sclerosis.

The chain uses TRBV12-3 or TRBV12-4 and TRBJ2-5, with a tentative D call TRBD1 (8 bases). This CDR3 spans 15 amino acids. With 7 bases removed from V and 4 bases from J, the gap between germline ends came to 19 bases. CDR3 sequence reads: CASKSRNRGGETQYF. In DNA form, the CDR3 reads TGTGCCAGCAAGTCTCGTAACAGGGGGGGAGAGACCCAGTACTTC.

In this sample, this clonotype turned up a few times. The gene calls are TRBV30 and TRBJ2-5; 8 nucleotides match TRBD2. From germline, CDR1 is GTSNPN and CDR2 SVGIG (reference sequence). The ends lost 0 bases at V and 7 bases at J; junction bases unmatched: 7. The CDR3 runs to 14 residues. The DNA for the CDR3 is TGTGCCTGGAGTGTACGGGAGGGCGGGCGGACCCAGTACTTC. Encoded protein: CAWSVREGGRTQYF.

The chain links TRBV7-9 to TRBJ2-7; no firm D call. Germline V gene data show CDR1 as SEHNR and CDR2 as FQNEAQ (reference sequence). V shed 8 bases and J shed 7 bases, with 18 bases lying between them. The length of the CDR3 is 13 residues. In DNA form, the CDR3 reads TGTGCCAGCCTCCCCCAGGCCTCCGCGGAGCAGTACTTC. It yields the protein CASLPQASAEQYF.

The chain uses TRBV18 and TRBJ2-3; D unclear. Per the germline V gene, CDR1 is KGHSH and CDR2 is LQKENI. Trimming took off 1 base at V and 1 base at J, with 3 bases between the two ends. CDR3 length: 13 amino acids. DNA for the CDR3: TGTGCCAGCTCACCACAGGGCACAGATACGCAGTATTTT. Protein sequence: CASSPQGTDTQYF.

The CDR3 DNA follows: TGCGCCAGCAGCAGATCTACAGGGGTGCCAGATACGCAGTATTTT. This translates into CASSRSTGVPDTQYF. The rearrangement links TRBV5-1 to TRBJ2-3, with 7 bases fitting TRBD1. This CDR3 contains 15 residues. The germline V gene has CDR1 SGHRS and CDR2 YFSETQ. V shed 4 bases and J 4 bases; nucleotides not matched to a gene: 9.

The rearrangement uses TRBV18 and TRBJ1-5; D gene uncertain. The V gene's germline CDR1 is KGHSH and CDR2 LQKENI. Deletions cut 5 bases from V and 0 bases from J, with 8 bases between. There are 14 residues in the CDR3. The CDR3 here is CASSAEVSNQPQHF. DNA of the CDR3: TGTGCCAGCTCAGCAGAGGTTAGCAATCAGCCCCAGCATTTT.

The chain combines TRBV29-1 with TRBJ1-1; D is uncertain. Germline lookup yields CDR1 SQVTM and CDR2 ANQGSEA. The CDR3 runs to 13 residues. The ends were cut back, 7 bases at V and 0 bases at J, with 12 bases in the middle. Here the CDR3 reads CSAGLSMNTEAFF. CDR3 DNA: TGCAGCGCCGGGCTCAGCATGAACACTGAAGCTTTCTTT.

This chain joins TRBV24-1 and TRBJ2-7; D perhaps matches TRBD1 (6 bases). The V gene's germline CDR1 is KGHDR and CDR2 SFDVKD. The CDR3 loop spans 14 amino acids. V lost 4 bases, J lost 6 bases, and 15 bases lay in between. The DNA of the CDR3 is TGTGCCACCAGTGACCCCGGAACAGGGCTCGAGCAGTACTTC. It specifies CATSDPGTGLEQYF.

This chain joins TRBV30 and TRBJ1-1; D is undetermined. V lost 5 bases to trimming and J lost 0 bases, with 10 bases between them. The CDR3 loop spans 13 amino acids. Germline V CDR1 and CDR2: GTSNPN, SVGIG (reference sequence). The CDR3 coding sequence is TGTGCCTGGCGGACGGGCATGAACACTGAAGCTTTCTTT. Protein sequence: CAWRTGMNTEAFF.

The chain carries TRBV27 and TRBJ2-3; a weak D match, TRBD1 (5 bases). Germline V CDR1 and CDR2: MNHEY, SMNVEV (reference sequence). Trimming shortened V by 0 bases and J by 5 bases, and 6 bases separated the two germline ends. The length of the CDR3 is 13 residues. The CDR3 loop is CASSLSGRDTQYF. Written as DNA, the CDR3 is TGTGCCAGCAGTTTATCGGGGCGAGATACGCAGTATTTT.

The rearrangement joins TRBV30 to TRBJ2-3; D is undetermined. This CDR3 spans 12 amino acids. Germline lookup yields CDR1 GTSNPN and CDR2 SVGIG (reference sequence). V lost 0 bases, J lost 6 bases, and 7 bases lay in between. CDR3 region: CAWSVLGDTQYF. CDR3 bases: TGTGCCTGGAGTGTTTTAGGGGATACGCAGTATTTT.

The CDR3 DNA reads as TGCAGTGCCAGATCCGGGACAGGGGTAACCGAGCAGTACTTC. Protein sequence: CSARSGTGVTEQYF. The chain has TRBV20-1 and TRBJ2-7; the match to TRBD1 covers 10 bases. Losses at the gene ends were 6 bases for V and 6 bases for J; bases not matched to a gene: 11. Germline values: CDR1 DFQATT, CDR2 SNEGSKA (reference sequence). The length of the CDR3 is 14 residues.

This chain uses TRBV10-3 with TRBJ2-1; no definite D call. Germline CDR1 reads ENHRY; CDR2 reads SYGVKD. The CDR3 runs to 16 residues. The germline V and J ends were trimmed by 0 bases and 8 bases, with 17 bases remaining between them. The CDR3 loop is CAISESQATRTHEQFF. The DNA for the CDR3 is TGTGCCATCAGTGAGTCCCAGGCCACAAGAACGCATGAGCAGTTCTTC.

The V gene is TRBV12-3 or TRBV12-4, the J gene TRBJ1-2; 10 positions match TRBD1. The junction had 10 bases not matched to a gene; V was cut back by 5 bases and J by 10 bases. The CDR3 length is 14 residues. The DNA for the CDR3 is TGTGCCAGCAGTCCCCCCTGGGACAGGGGTTCCTACACCTTC. Translated: CASSPPWDRGSYTF.

V gene TRBV9 combines with J gene TRBJ2-1; 9 bases are a match to TRBD2. With V trimmed by 0 bases and J by 6 bases, 7 bases remained unmatched. The CDR3 runs to 16 residues. The V gene's germline CDR1 is SGDLS and CDR2 YYNGEE. The CDR3 spells CASSVVALAGTNEQFF. CDR3 in DNA: TGTGCCAGCAGCGTAGTAGCCCTAGCGGGGACCAATGAGCAGTTCTTC.

This clonotype has just one count. The V and J genes are TRBV29-1 and TRBJ2-1; 13 bases align to TRBD2. The CDR3 covers 12 residues. Per the germline V gene, CDR1 is SQVTM and CDR2 is ANQGSEA. This CDR3 reads CSGLAGVNEQFF. The DNA of the CDR3 is TGCAGTGGACTAGCGGGAGTTAATGAGCAGTTCTTC.

CDR3 bases: TGTGCCAGTAGTATGGCAGCGGGGGGGTTAGATACGCAGTATTTT. Translation: CASSMAAGGLDTQYF. The chain carries TRBV19 and TRBJ2-3, with TRBD2 matching over 10 bases. Germline V gene data show CDR1 as LNHDA and CDR2 as SQIVND (reference sequence). J gave up 5 bases and V 3 bases, and 5 bases lay outside the gene matches. The length of the CDR3 is 15 residues.

The table lists this clonotype with a few counts. J is TRBJ1-4 and V is TRBV6-5; the match to TRBD1 covers 7 bases. Germline assignment: CDR1 MNHEY and CDR2 SVGAGI. The length of the CDR3 is 14 residues. V lost 6 bases to trimming and J lost 10 bases; unmatched junction nucleotides: 11. In DNA, the CDR3 is TGTGCCAGCAGCTCCGACCACAGGGGACGAAAACTGTTTTTT. It translates to CASSSDHRGRKLFF.

CDR3 in amino acids: CASRTPGQAYEQYF. CDR3 sequence (DNA): TGTGCCAGCAGAACCCCGGGACAGGCATACGAGCAGTACTTC. The rearrangement links TRBV27 to TRBJ2-7, with 8 bases identical to TRBD1. CDR3 length: 14 residues. The germline V gene has CDR1 MNHEY and CDR2 SMNVEV (reference sequence). V trimming: 6 bases; J trimming: 4 bases; junction bases outside the gene matches: 8.

J is TRBJ2-5 and V is TRBV7-2; 14 nucleotides match TRBD2. CDR1 is SGHTA and CDR2 is FQGNSA in the germline V gene. This CDR3 spans 16 amino acids. Germline trimming cut 3 bases from V and 5 bases from J; bases unmatched to any gene: 5. CDR3 nucleotide sequence: TGTGCCAGCAGCTTTGAGGGACTAGCGGGAGTGGAGACCCAGTACTTC. Protein: CASSFEGLAGVETQYF.

The J gene is TRBJ1-4, the V gene TRBV5-4, with a tentative D call TRBD1 (6 bases). Trimming removed 4 bases at V and 3 bases at J, with 10 bases between. Per the germline V gene, CDR1 is SGHNT and CDR2 is YYREEE (reference sequence). There are 14 residues in the CDR3. CDR3 coding DNA: TGTGCCAGCAGCCAGGACAGAGCTAATGAAAAACTGTTTTTT. Protein product: CASSQDRANEKLFF.

The V call is TRBV18, the J call TRBJ1-2; 7 nucleotides align to TRBD1. The germline V gene has CDR1 KGHSH and CDR2 LQKENI. Trimming removed 2 bases from V and 4 bases from J; junction bases left unmatched: 7. The CDR3 length is 15 residues. The CDR3 nucleotides are TGTGCCAGCTCACCAAGAGGACAGGCTGGCTATGGCTACACCTTC. Protein product: CASSPRGQAGYGYTF. Using reference TRBV18 and TRBJ1-2 for the parts outside the CDR3, the full variable domain is NAGVMQNPRHLVRRRGQEARLRCSPMKGHSHVYWYRQLPEEGLKFMVYLQKENIIDESGMPKERFSAEFPKEGPSILRIQQVVRGDSAAYFCASSPRGQAGYGYTFGSGTRLTVV.

The rearrangement uses TRBV5-6 and TRBJ2-1, with 7 nucleotides matching TRBD1. This CDR3 region has 14 residues. Losses at the gene ends were 0 bases for V and 6 bases for J; bases not matched to a gene: 3. The germline gives CDR1 SGHDT, CDR2 YYEEEE. The CDR3 spells CASSLGQGLNEQFF. The CDR3 DNA reads TGTGCCAGCAGCTTGGGACAGGGCCTCAATGAGCAGTTCTTC.

V and J are TRBV19 and TRBJ2-7; D might be TRBD1 (5 bases). CDR1 LNHDA and CDR2 SQIVND come from the germline V gene (reference sequence). The CDR3 totals 11 residues. Deletions cut 6 bases from V and 7 bases from J, with 10 bases between. The chain's CDR3 is CASSNKGEQYF. The CDR3 region has the DNA TGTGCCAGTAGCAATAAGGGGGAGCAGTACTTC. Using reference TRBV19 and TRBJ2-7 for the parts outside the CDR3, the full variable domain is DGGITQSPKYLFRKEGQNVTLSCEQNLNHDAMYWYRQDPGQGLRLIYYSQIVNDFQKGDIAEGYSVSREKKESFPLTVTSAQKNPTAFYLCASSNKGEQYFGPGTRLTVT.

V usage is TRBV29-1 and J usage is TRBJ1-2, with a tentative D call TRBD1 (6 bases). The V end lost 5 bases, the J end lost 6 bases, and 19 bases lay between the germline ends. The CDR3 consists of 14 residues. Germline loops: CDR1 SQVTM, CDR2 ANQGSEA. CDR3 coding DNA: TGCAGCGTTACCACCTACAGGGAATTCGATGGCTACACCTTC. This sequence encodes CSVTTYREFDGYTF.

This clonotype showed up just a few times. The chain uses TRBV19 and TRBJ1-3, with D perhaps TRBD1 (6 bases). The CDR3 is 14 residues long. Germline V gene sequence: CDR1 LNHDA, CDR2 SQIVND (reference sequence). Trimming took off 4 bases at V and 2 bases at J, with 9 bases between the two ends. CDR3 in amino acids: CASSTQGTGNTIYF. The CDR3 DNA sequence: TGTGCCAGTAGTACCCAGGGGACTGGAAACACCATATATTTT. Full variable domain (remainder filled in from reference TRBV19 and TRBJ1-3): DGGITQSPKYLFRKEGQNVTLSCEQNLNHDAMYWYRQDPGQGLRLIYYSQIVNDFQKGDIAEGYSVSREKKESFPLTVTSAQKNPTAFYLCASSTQGTGNTIYFGEGSWLTVV.